A selection of T cell receptor beta chains follows, all from one sample in a study of CD4 T cell repertoires in COVID-19. Generated by immunoSEQ multiplex PCR, the TCRdb table keeps only in-frame clones and is missing some. The data hold about 25,000 clones, with approximately 93% observed a single time. Sequenced here: circulating follicular helper CD4+ T cells (cTfh) from blood, sampled before the COVID-19 pandemic. The origin of the receptors is a human donor who had COVID-19. The CDR3 runs from the conserved cysteine through the conserved F or W. Each record gives: CDR3 length, J gene, clone size, V gene, D gene, CDR3 protein, CDR3 DNA. A D gene is named only where the DNA matches it firmly. Clone size appears in some rows only: once, few, many, or a class for an expanded clone.

13	TRBJ2-7	.	TRBV7-8	.	CASSLSHGDLGYF	TGTGCCAGCAGCTTATCACACGGGGACTTGGGGTACTTC
15	TRBJ1-1	.	TRBV11-2	TRBD1	CASSLTGTENTEAFF	TGTGCCAGCAGTTTAACCGGGACAGAAAACACTGAAGCTTTCTTT
16	TRBJ1-3	once	TRBV5-1	TRBD1	CASSLDKDRAGNTIYF	TGCGCCAGCAGCTTGGATAAGGACAGGGCTGGAAACACCATATATTTT
17	TRBJ1-2	.	TRBV15	.	CATSRTPGQGGGYGYTF	TGTGCCACCAGCAGAACCCCGGGCCAGGGAGGCGGCTATGGCTACACCTTC
13	TRBJ2-3	.	TRBV29-1	.	CSVIVDSTDTQYF	TGCAGCGTTATAGTAGATTCCACAGATACGCAGTATTTT
14	TRBJ2-5	.	TRBV15	TRBD2	CATTGTRLQETQYF	TGTGCCACCACCGGGACTAGACTCCAAGAGACCCAGTACTTC
17	TRBJ2-2	.	TRBV5-6	.	CASSYFGNLANTGELFF	TGTGCCAGCAGCTATTTCGGGAATTTAGCGAACACCGGGGAGCTGTTTTTT
11	TRBJ1-1	few	TRBV2	.	CASSVRGKAFF	TGTGCCAGCAGTGTTCGCGGAAAAGCTTTCTTT
17	TRBJ1-5	.	TRBV12-1	.	CASSSGPDVYSNQPQHF	TGTGCCAGCAGCTCAGGCCCGGATGTATATAGCAATCAGCCCCAGCATTTT
14	TRBJ1-2	.	TRBV2	.	CASIPNRIKGGYTF	TGTGCCAGCATTCCGAACAGGATAAAGGGGGGCTACACCTTC